Listed below are T cell receptor beta chains from one sample, sequenced in a study of shared clonotypes between healthy human individuals. Only in-frame clones appear in the TCRdb table, and some are missing; sequencing was by immunoSEQ multiplex PCR. The sample yields 600,000 to 700,000 clones, around three quarters seen once. The sequenced sample consisted of memory CD4+ T cells sorted from blood. These receptors all come from a woman aged 30 to 39 in good health. CDR3s include the opening cysteine and the closing phenylalanine or tryptophan. Fields, in order: V gene, D gene, J gene, clone size, CDR3 DNA, CDR3 protein. D genes are given only for firm matches. Rows give clone size only sometimes, using once, few, many, or a class for an expanded clone.

>TRBV25-1|NA|TRBJ2-1|NA
TGTGCCAGCAGTACTTTCCGGGACAAAAATTACAATGAGCAGTTCTTC
CASSTFRDKNYNEQFF
>TRBV7-9|TRBD2|TRBJ2-1|NA
TGTGCCAGCAGCGATAGCGGGAGGGATGTCGATGAGCAGTTCTTC
CASSDSGRDVDEQFF
>TRBV5-1|NA|TRBJ1-4|NA
TGCGCCAGCAGCTTGGAAGGGGTGGGTGAAAAACTGTTTTTT
CASSLEGVGEKLFF
>TRBV28|NA|TRBJ2-3|once
TGTGCCAGCAGTTTATTATCCGGGAGCGCAGATACGCAGTATTTT
CASSLLSGSADTQYF
>TRBV6-1|NA|TRBJ1-5|once
TGTGCCAGCAGTGAAGGGGGGCCCCAGCATTTT
CASSEGGPQHF
>TRBV7-2|NA|TRBJ2-7|NA
TGTGCCAGCAGCTTAAGGGACACTTACTACGAGCAGTACTTC
CASSLRDTYYEQYF
>TRBV5-1|TRBD1|TRBJ2-2|NA
TGCGCCAGCAGCTCCCAACACAGGGGGAGTACCGGGGAGCTGTTTTTT
CASSSQHRGSTGELFF
>TRBV19|TRBD1|TRBJ2-3|NA
TGTGCCAGTACTCTAGAACAGGGGGCGGATACGCAGTATTTT
CASTLEQGADTQYF
>TRBV5-4|TRBD2|TRBJ2-2|NA
TGTGCCAGCAGCTTCTCTACTAGCGGGCCCAGTTGGACCGGGGAGCTGTTTTTT
CASSFSTSGPSWTGELFF
>TRBV5-1|NA|TRBJ2-7|NA
TGCGCCAGCAGCTTTATTCCCGGGGCCATCGGGGAGCAGTACTTC
CASSFIPGAIGEQYF
>TRBV2|TRBD1|TRBJ2-6|NA
TGTGCCAGCAGTGCCGAGACAGGGTCCCCTGGGGCCAACGTCCTGACTTTC
CASSAETGSPGANVLTF
>TRBV11-3|TRBD2|TRBJ2-5|few
TGTGCCAGCAGCTCTGGGACTAGCGGGAGAGAGACCCAGTACTTC
CASSSGTSGRETQYF
>TRBV6-1|TRBD1|TRBJ1-1|many
TGTGCCAGCCGCCCTTCTGGGACAGGGGCCACTGAAGCTTTCTTT
CASRPSGTGATEAFF
>TRBV19|NA|TRBJ1-5|few
TGTGCCAGTAGTATAGAGGGGGGCAATCAGCCCCAGCATTTT
CASSIEGGNQPQHF
>TRBV19|TRBD1|TRBJ2-2|many
TGTGCCAGTATTCACAGGGGGCCGAAGAACACCGGGGAGCTGTTTTTT
CASIHRGPKNTGELFF
>TRBV15|TRBD1|TRBJ1-4|NA
TGTGCCACCACTAAGGGGGGGACAGGGAATGAAAAACTGTTTTTT
CATTKGGTGNEKLFF
>TRBV2|TRBD1|TRBJ2-5|many
TGTGCCAGCAGCCGGGACAGGGGGGTTGAGACCCAGTACTTC
CASSRDRGVETQYF
>TRBV28|TRBD2|TRBJ2-1|few
TGTGCCAGCAGTGCAATAGCGGGGGGCTACAATGAGCAGTTCTTC
CASSAIAGGYNEQFF
>TRBV23-1|NA|TRBJ2-7|once
TGCGCCAGCAGCCGGGGCAGGGGCTACGAGCAGTACTTC
CASSRGRGYEQYF
>TRBV10-2|TRBD2|TRBJ2-5|few
TGCGCCAGCACTATGAATAGGGGACTACAAGAGACCCAGTACTTC
CASTMNRGLQETQYF
>TRBV30|TRBD2|TRBJ2-7|NA
TGTGCCTGGACTAGCGGGAGGTACGAGCAGTACTTC
CAWTSGRYEQYF
>TRBV6-6|NA|TRBJ1-5|few
TGTGCCAGCAGCCCCGTTTATGGTCAGCCCCAGCATTTT
CASSPVYGQPQHF
>TRBV5-4|NA|TRBJ1-1|NA
TGTGCCAGCAGCCCGAGGACAGACACTGAAGCTTTCTTT
CASSPRTDTEAFF
>TRBV28|NA|TRBJ1-3|once
TGTGCCAGCAGTAGCAAGCGGGGGCTCTTCTCTCTCTCTGGAAACACCATATATTTT
CASSSKRGLFSLSGNTIYF
>TRBV11-2|NA|TRBJ1-1|NA
TGTGCCAGCAGCTTAGATAGGGGGGCGGGGACTGAAGCTTTCTTT
CASSLDRGAGTEAFF
>TRBV7-9|NA|TRBJ1-2|NA
TGTGCCAGCAGCTTGGGCGACTTCTATGGCTACACCTTC
CASSLGDFYGYTF
>TRBV5-8|TRBD1|TRBJ1-5|NA
TGTGCCAGCAGCAAGGACAGGAATCAGCCCCAGCATTTT
CASSKDRNQPQHF
>TRBV19|NA|TRBJ1-1|NA
TGTGCCAGTAGTAGGAACGCGGGTGGCACTGAAGCTTTCTTT
CASSRNAGGTEAFF
>TRBV6-5|NA|TRBJ1-3|NA
TGTGCCAGCAGTTACGACGTGGCATTCTCTGGAAACACCATATATTTT
CASSYDVAFSGNTIYF
>TRBV10-2|TRBD1|TRBJ1-5|NA
TGCGCCAGCAGTGACTTGACAGGGGATCAGCCCCAGCATTTT
CASSDLTGDQPQHF
>TRBV7-9|NA|TRBJ2-6|NA
TGTGCCAGCAGCTTAGGGGGTCTCGGGGCCAACGTCCTGACTTTC
CASSLGGLGANVLTF
>TRBV10-2|NA|TRBJ2-5|NA
TGCGCCAGCAGTGTCCGGGGGTGGGGAGAGACCCAGTACTTC
CASSVRGWGETQYF
>TRBV7-2|TRBD2|TRBJ2-7|NA
TGTGCCAGCAGCCCCGGGACTAGTCGGCGGTCCTACGAGCAGTACTTC
CASSPGTSRRSYEQYF
>TRBV13|TRBD2|TRBJ2-1|NA
TGTGCCAGCAGTCCAAGGACTAGCGGGAGATGGAATGAGCAGTTCTTC
CASSPRTSGRWNEQFF
>TRBV7-9|TRBD2|TRBJ2-7|NA
TGTGCCAGCAGCCTGACTAGCGGGAGGGCCGACGAGCAGTACTTC
CASSLTSGRADEQYF
>TRBV7-6|TRBD1|TRBJ1-3|NA
TGTGCCAGCAGCTTAGTAGGGACAGGGGCCTACTCTGGAAACACCATATATTTT
CASSLVGTGAYSGNTIYF
>TRBV11-3|TRBD2|TRBJ2-5|NA
TGTGCCAGCAGCTTAGTATTGCGGGAGTCCGGGGAGACCCAGTACTTC
CASSLVLRESGETQYF
>TRBV28|TRBD1|TRBJ1-1|few
TGTGCCAGCAGTCCCGACAGGGGGACTGAAGCTTTCTTT
CASSPDRGTEAFF
>TRBV5-1|NA|TRBJ1-5|NA
TGCGCCAGCAGCCGTACAGGGCCCCCTCAGCCCCAGCATTTT
CASSRTGPPQPQHF
>TRBV19|NA|TRBJ2-7|NA
TGTGCCAGTAGTCGGACCTCTGAGCCGTACGAGCAGTACTTC
CASSRTSEPYEQYF
>TRBV5-1|TRBD1|TRBJ2-7|few
TGCGCCAGCAGCCTTGGTTGGGACAGTAGCTCCTACGAGCAGTACTTC
CASSLGWDSSSYEQYF
>TRBV7-9|NA|TRBJ1-2|NA
TGTGCCAGCAGCTTATCAAGTCACTATGGCTACACCTTC
CASSLSSHYGYTF